Listed below are T cell receptor beta chains from one sample, sequenced in a study of molecular identifiers for immune sequencing clone quantification. One entry per CDR3 protein, called by TCRdb with MiXCR from the PCR reads. This table holds about half a million distinct CDR3 sequences, 20% to 25% found once. The specimen was naive CD8+ T cells from blood, with Jurkat cell RNA spiked in. The origin of the receptors is a human donor in good health. Some libraries in this study had Jurkat cell RNA spiked in. Both conserved end residues are part of each CDR3. Each record gives: D gene, V gene, clone size, J gene, CDR3 protein, CDR3 DNA. A D gene is named only where the DNA matches it firmly. For some rows the clone size is stated as once, few or many, or as a class when expanded; others skip it.

TRBD1,TRBV15,few,TRBJ1-5,CATSRDGGQGAYQPQHF,TGTGCCACCAGCAGAGATGGGGGGCAGGGGGCGTATCAGCCCCAGCATTTT
-,TRBV9,-,TRBJ2-3,CASSVLSSDTQYF,TGTGCCAGCAGCGTATTAAGTTCAGATACGCAGTATTTT
-,TRBV29-1,few,TRBJ1-2,CSPRPLGNYGYTF,TGCAGCCCGAGACCCTTAGGGAACTATGGCTACACCTTC
-,TRBV13,-,TRBJ2-1,CASGRMTAYEQFF,TGTGCCAGCGGCCGAATGACTGCATATGAGCAGTTCTTC
-,TRBV7-3,many,TRBJ2-1,CASSLTMDYNEQFF,TGTGCCAGCAGCTTAACAATGGACTACAATGAGCAGTTCTTC
TRBD2,TRBV13,many,TRBJ2-2,CASSIRTSGTNTGELFF,TGTGCCAGCAGCATTAGGACTAGCGGGACGAACACCGGGGAGCTGTTTTTT
-,TRBV7-6,many,TRBJ1-1,CASSLGMGVRDTEAFF,TGTGCCAGCAGCTTAGGAATGGGGGTTCGGGACACTGAAGCTTTCTTT
-,TRBV23-1,few,TRBJ2-2,CASSQSITRRDNTGELFF,TGCGCCAGCAGTCAATCGATTACCCGGAGGGACAACACCGGGGAGCTGTTTTTT
-,TRBV2,-,TRBJ1-1,CASSEDWGQGSNTEALF,-
-,TRBV12-5,many,TRBJ1-5,CASGYGPSNQPQHF,TGTGCTAGTGGCTACGGACCGAGCAATCAGCCCCAGCATTTT
-,TRBV7-9,few,TRBJ1-6,CASSGTGTYNSPLHF,TGTGCCAGCAGCGGTACAGGGACCTATAATTCACCCCTCCACTTT
TRBD2,TRBV4-1,few,TRBJ2-5,CASSQGRGKETQYF,TGCGCCAGCAGCCAAGGGCGGGGGAAGGAGACCCAGTACTTC
TRBD1,TRBV12-3/TRBV12-4,many,TRBJ1-1,CASSFVLLTGGAGNTEAFF,TGTGCCAGCAGTTTTGTTCTCCTTACAGGGGGCGCGGGGAACACTGAAGCTTTCTTT
-,TRBV10-3,many,TRBJ2-7,CAIKGRTEDEQYF,TGTGCCATCAAGGGCCGGACCGAGGACGAGCAGTACTTC
TRBD1,TRBV6-1,-,TRBJ2-7,CASLGQGLHEQYF,TGTGCCAGCCTCGGACAGGGGCTCCACGAGCAGTACTTC
TRBD1,TRBV5-1,-,TRBJ2-7,CASSVRDSLYEQYF,TGCGCCAGCAGCGTCCGGGACAGTCTCTACGAGCAGTACTTC
TRBD2,TRBV11-2,few,TRBJ2-3,CASSTERGSTDTQYF,TGTGCCAGCAGCACGGAGCGGGGTAGCACAGATACGCAGTATTTT
TRBD1,TRBV9,many,TRBJ2-3,CASSVEGTGIRTDTQYF,TGTGCCAGCAGCGTAGAGGGGACAGGGATCCGCACAGATACGCAGTATTTT
-,TRBV7-6,many,TRBJ1-4,CASSLAQGPGNEKLFF,TGTGCCAGCAGCTTAGCGCAGGGACCGGGGAATGAAAAACTGTTTTTT
-,TRBV7-6,-,TRBJ1-1,CASSLGGSSTEAFF,TGTGCCAGCAGCTTGGGGGGTTCGAGCACTGAAGCTTTCTTT
-,TRBV7-9,few,TRBJ1-1,CASSLAQGGGTEAFF,TGTGCCAGCAGCTTAGCGCAAGGGGGGGGGACTGAAGCTTTCTTT
-,TRBV21-1,many,TRBJ1-1,CASSKELATGVTTEAFF,TGTGCCAGCAGCAAAGAGCTTGCGACAGGGGTAACCACTGAAGCTTTCTTT
-,TRBV7-9,-,TRBJ2-7,CASSLSSERYEQYF,TGTGCCAGCAGCTTGTCGAGTGAGCGGTACGAGCAGTACTTC
-,TRBV7-8,few,TRBJ2-7,CASSPSAGWNEQYF,TGTGCCAGCAGCCCCTCGGCAGGGTGGAACGAGCAGTACTTC
-,TRBV4-3,-,TRBJ1-1,CPSSQDWGTIEASF,TGCCCCAGCAGCCAAGATTGGGGCACAATTGAAGCTTCCTTT
-,TRBV2,-,TRBJ1-6,CASSDSGQLPNSPLHF,TGTGCCAGCAGTGACTCAGGGCAACTTCCTAATTCACCCCTCCACTTT
-,TRBV6-5,few,TRBJ1-6,CASSYGAGVMIPFHF,TGTGCCAGCAGTTACGGGGCAGGGGTAATGATACCCTTCCACTTT
-,TRBV12-3/TRBV12-4,few,TRBJ2-7,CASSPSFSPAYEQYF,TGTGCCAGCAGCCCCTCTTTCTCCCCAGCCTACGAGCAGTACTTC
-,TRBV11-2,few,TRBJ2-7,CASSLEPGTGTYEQYF,TGTGCCAGCAGTCTAGAACCCGGGACTGGGACCTACGAGCAGTACTTC
TRBD2,TRBV20-1,few,TRBJ2-2,CSSMASGSGTGELFF,TGCAGCTCAATGGCTAGCGGGAGCGGCACCGGGGAGCTGTTTTTT
TRBD1,TRBV20-1,once,TRBJ2-3,CSARDPTGASSDTQYF,TGCAGTGCTAGAGACCCGACAGGGGCCAGCTCAGATACGCAGTATTTT
-,TRBV4-3,-,TRBJ2-7,CASSPSFQSYEQYF,TGCGCCAGCAGCCCATCGTTTCAGTCCTACGAGCAGTACTTC
TRBD2,TRBV6-2/TRBV6-3,few,TRBJ2-7,CASSYGAGADEQYF,TGTGCCAGCAGTTACGGCGCGGGAGCAGACGAGCAGTACTTC
-,TRBV20-1,few,TRBJ1-3,CSGQDASSGNTIYF,TGCAGTGGGCAGGACGCCAGCTCTGGAAACACCATATATTTT
-,TRBV14,few,TRBJ2-7,CASSQDPQRYEQYF,TGTGCCAGCAGCCAAGATCCGCAGCGCTACGAGCAGTACTTC
TRBD1,TRBV7-9,few,TRBJ1-3,CASSPGQGISGNTIYF,TGTGCCAGCAGCCCTGGACAGGGCATCTCTGGAAACACCATATATTTT
-,TRBV12-3/TRBV12-4,few,TRBJ1-2,CASSSAGEDYGYTF,TGTGCCAGCAGTTCAGCAGGGGAGGACTATGGCTACACCTTC
-,TRBV7-3,many,TRBJ2-1,CASSLEHRPSAGNEQFF,TGTGCCAGCAGCTTAGAACATCGCCCTAGCGCGGGTAATGAGCAGTTCTTC
-,TRBV20-1,-,TRBJ1-1,CSALRSEAFF,TGCAGTGCTCTTCGCAGTGAAGCTTTCTTT
-,TRBV29-1,few,TRBJ1-2,CSVDPTVIYGYTF,TGCAGCGTTGACCCGACAGTCATTTATGGCTACACCTTC
TRBD1,TRBV27,few,TRBJ1-1,CASSPDRVGYSDTEAFF,TGTGCCAGCAGCCCGGACAGGGTCGGGTATTCGGACACTGAAGCTTTCTTT
TRBD2,TRBV2,many,TRBJ2-5,CASSARRGGLQETQYF,TGTGCCAGCAGTGCCCGGCGGGGGGGCCTCCAAGAGACCCAGTACTTC
-,TRBV11-1,-,TRBJ2-3,CASSYSGADTQYF,TGTGCCAGCAGCTACTCAGGGGCAGATACGCAGTATTTT
-,TRBV7-9,few,TRBJ2-2,CASSSKDRNTGELFF,TGTGCCAGCAGCTCCAAGGACAGGAACACCGGGGAGCTGTTTTTT
-,TRBV5-1,many,TRBJ1-1,CASSLGTDEMNTEAFF,TGCGCCAGCAGCTTGGGGACGGACGAGATGAACACTGAAGCTTTCTTT